Sequencing of this TCR beta chain was carried out in a study of siplizumab effects on memory and regulatory T cells. The CDR3 is 14 amino acids. Germline CDR1 and CDR2: SGDLS and YYNGEE. V dropped 0 bases and J dropped 8 bases, with 14 bases sitting between them. Here immunoSEQ multiplex PCR was the method, and the copy in TCRdb shows in-frame clones only, minus some. The table shows approximately 100,000 clones, with 93% occurring only once. Sequenced input: Tregs sorted from blood. The clonotype originates from a human donor in good health. V and J are TRBV9 and TRBJ1-2, with a tentative D call TRBD1 (5 bases). The CDR3 loop is CASSVATGRTGYTF. The CDR3 nucleotides are TGTGCCAGCAGCGTAGCTACGGGGAGGACAGGCTACACCTTC.